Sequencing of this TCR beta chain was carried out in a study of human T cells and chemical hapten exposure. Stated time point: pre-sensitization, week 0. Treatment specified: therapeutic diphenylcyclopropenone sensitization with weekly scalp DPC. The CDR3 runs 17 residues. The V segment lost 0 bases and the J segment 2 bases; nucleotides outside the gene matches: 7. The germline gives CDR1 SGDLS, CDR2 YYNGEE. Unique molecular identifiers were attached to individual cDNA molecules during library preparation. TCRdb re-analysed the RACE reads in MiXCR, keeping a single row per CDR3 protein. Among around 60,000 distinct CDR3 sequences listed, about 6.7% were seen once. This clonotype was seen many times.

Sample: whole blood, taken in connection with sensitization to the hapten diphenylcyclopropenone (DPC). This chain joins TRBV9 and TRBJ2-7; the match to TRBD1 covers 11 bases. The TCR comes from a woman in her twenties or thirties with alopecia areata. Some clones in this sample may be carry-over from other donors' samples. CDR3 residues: CASSVEGTGQGAYEQYF. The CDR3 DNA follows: TGTGCCAGCAGCGTAGAAGGAACGGGACAGGGGGCCTACGAGCAGTACTTC.